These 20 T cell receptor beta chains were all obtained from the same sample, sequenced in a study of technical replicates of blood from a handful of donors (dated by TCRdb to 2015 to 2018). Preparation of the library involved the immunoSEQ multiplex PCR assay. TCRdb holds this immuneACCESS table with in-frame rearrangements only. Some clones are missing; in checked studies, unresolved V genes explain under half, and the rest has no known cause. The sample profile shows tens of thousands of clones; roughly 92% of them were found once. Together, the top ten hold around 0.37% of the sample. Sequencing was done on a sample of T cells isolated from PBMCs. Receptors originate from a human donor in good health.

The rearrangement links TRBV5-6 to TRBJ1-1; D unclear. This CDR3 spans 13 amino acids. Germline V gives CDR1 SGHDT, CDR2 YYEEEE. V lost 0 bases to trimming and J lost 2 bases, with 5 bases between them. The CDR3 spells CASSLVANTEAFF. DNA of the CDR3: TGTGCCAGCAGCTTGGTGGCTAACACTGAAGCTTTCTTT.

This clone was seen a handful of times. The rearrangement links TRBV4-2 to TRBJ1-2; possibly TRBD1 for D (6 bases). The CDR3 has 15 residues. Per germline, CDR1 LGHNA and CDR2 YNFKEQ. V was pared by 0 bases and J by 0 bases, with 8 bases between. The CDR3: CASSQETGSNYGYTF. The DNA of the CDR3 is TGTGCCAGCAGCCAAGAGACAGGTTCTAACTATGGCTACACCTTC.

As DNA, the CDR3 is TGTGCCAGCAGTTTAGCGGGATTATTGGATACGCAGTATTTT. Residues: CASSLAGLLDTQYF. The rearrangement joins TRBV28 to TRBJ2-3; maybe TRBD2 (6 bases). The V end was cut by 2 bases, the J end by 6 bases, with 12 bases between. Germline CDR1 is MDHEN and CDR2 is SYDVKM. The CDR3 covers 14 residues.

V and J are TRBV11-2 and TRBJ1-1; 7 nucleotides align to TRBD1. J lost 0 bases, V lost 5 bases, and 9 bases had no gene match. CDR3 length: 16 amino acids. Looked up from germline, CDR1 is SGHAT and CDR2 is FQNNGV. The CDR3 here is CASSRDSGYMNTEAFF. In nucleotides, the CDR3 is TGTGCCAGCAGCCGGGACAGTGGCTACATGAACACTGAAGCTTTCTTT.

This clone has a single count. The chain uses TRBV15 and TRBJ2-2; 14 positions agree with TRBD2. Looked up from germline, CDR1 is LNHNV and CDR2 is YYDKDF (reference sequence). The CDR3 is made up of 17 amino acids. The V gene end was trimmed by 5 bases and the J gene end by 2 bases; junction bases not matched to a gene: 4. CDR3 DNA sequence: TGTGCCACCAGCGCGGGACTAGCGGGGGTAAACACCGGGGAGCTGTTTTTT. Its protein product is CATSAGLAGVNTGELFF.

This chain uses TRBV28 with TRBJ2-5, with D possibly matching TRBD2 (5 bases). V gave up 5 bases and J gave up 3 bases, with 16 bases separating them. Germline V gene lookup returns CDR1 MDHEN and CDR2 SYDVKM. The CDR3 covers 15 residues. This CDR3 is CASSPARAGKETQYF. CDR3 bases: TGTGCCAGCAGTCCTGCGAGGGCAGGCAAAGAGACCCAGTACTTC.

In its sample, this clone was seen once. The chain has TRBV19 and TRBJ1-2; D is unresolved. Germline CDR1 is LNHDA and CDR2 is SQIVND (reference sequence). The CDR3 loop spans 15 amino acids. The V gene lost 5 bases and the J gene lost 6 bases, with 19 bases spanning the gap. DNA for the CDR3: TGTGCCAGTAGTTCACGGGGAATGGACGTAAATGGCTACACCTTC. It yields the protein CASSSRGMDVNGYTF. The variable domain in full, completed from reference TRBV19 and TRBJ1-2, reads DGGITQSPKYLFRKEGQNVTLSCEQNLNHDAMYWYRQDPGQGLRLIYYSQIVNDFQKGDIAEGYSVSREKKESFPLTVTSAQKNPTAFYLCASSSRGMDVNGYTFGSGTRLTVV.

The CDR3 DNA sequence: TGTGCCAGCACGGGTCAGGGGAGAACTGAAGCTTTCTTT. It is translated as CASTGQGRTEAFF. The chain combines TRBV27 with TRBJ1-1; a possible D gene is TRBD1 (6 bases). The CDR3 is made up of 13 amino acids. In germline, CDR1 is MNHEY, CDR2 SMNVEV (reference sequence). Trimming stripped 7 bases from V and 5 bases from J, with 14 bases between.

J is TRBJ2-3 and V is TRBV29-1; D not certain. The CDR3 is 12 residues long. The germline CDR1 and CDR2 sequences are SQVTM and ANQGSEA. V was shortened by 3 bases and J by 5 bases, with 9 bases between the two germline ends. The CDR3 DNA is TGCAGCGTTGAGGTTAACATAGATACGCAGTATTTT. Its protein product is CSVEVNIDTQYF.

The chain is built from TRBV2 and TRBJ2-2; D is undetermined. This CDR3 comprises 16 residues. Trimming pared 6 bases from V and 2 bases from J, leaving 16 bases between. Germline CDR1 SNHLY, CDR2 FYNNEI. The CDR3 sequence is CASSDSSKANTGELFF. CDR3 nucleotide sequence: TGTGCCAGCAGCGACTCAAGTAAGGCTAACACCGGGGAGCTGTTTTTT.

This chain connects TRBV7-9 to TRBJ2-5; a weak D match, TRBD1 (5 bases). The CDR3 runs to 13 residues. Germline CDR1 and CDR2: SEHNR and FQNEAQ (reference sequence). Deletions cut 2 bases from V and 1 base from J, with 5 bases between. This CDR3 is CASSLQGQETQYF. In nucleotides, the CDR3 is TGTGCCAGCAGCTTACAGGGCCAAGAGACCCAGTACTTC. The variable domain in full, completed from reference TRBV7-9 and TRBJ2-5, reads DTGVSQNPRHKITKRGQNVTFRCDPISEHNRLYWYRQTLGQGPEFLTYFQNEAQLEKSRLLSDRFSAERPKGSFSTLEIQRTEQGDSAMYLCASSLQGQETQYFGPGTRLLVL.

The CDR3 DNA reads as TGCAGTGCTGGTCTCCGGGGGGAGCAGTTCTTC. The encoded protein is CSAGLRGEQFF. V and J are TRBV20-1 and TRBJ2-1; D is perhaps TRBD2 (6 bases). This CDR3 contains 11 residues. V was trimmed by 5 bases and J by 10 bases, leaving 12 bases between them. The germline V gene has CDR1 DFQATT and CDR2 SNEGSKA (reference sequence).

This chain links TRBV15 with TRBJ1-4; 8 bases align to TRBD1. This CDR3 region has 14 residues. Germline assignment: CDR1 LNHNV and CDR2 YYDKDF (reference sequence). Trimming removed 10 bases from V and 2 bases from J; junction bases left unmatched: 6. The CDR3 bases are TGTGCCATCCAGGGGGCTCAGACTAATGAAAAACTGTTTTTT. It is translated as CAIQGAQTNEKLFF.

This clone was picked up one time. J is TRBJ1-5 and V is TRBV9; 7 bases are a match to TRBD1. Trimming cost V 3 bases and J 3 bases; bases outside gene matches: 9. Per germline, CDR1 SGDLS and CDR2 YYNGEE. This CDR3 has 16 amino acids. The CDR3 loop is CASSADTGANNQPQHF. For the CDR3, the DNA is TGTGCCAGCAGCGCCGACACAGGGGCCAACAATCAGCCCCAGCATTTT. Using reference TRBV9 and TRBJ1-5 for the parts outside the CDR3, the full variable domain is DSGVTQTPKHLITATGQRVTLRCSPRSGDLSVYWYQQSLDQGLQFLIQYYNGEERAKGNILERFSAQQFPDLHSELNLSSLELGDSALYFCASSADTGANNQPQHFGDGTRLSIL.

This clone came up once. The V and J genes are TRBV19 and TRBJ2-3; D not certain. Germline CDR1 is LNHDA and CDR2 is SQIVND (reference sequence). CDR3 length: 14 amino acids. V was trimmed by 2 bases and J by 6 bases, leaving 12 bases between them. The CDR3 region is CASSILAEMDTQYF. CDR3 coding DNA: TGTGCCAGTAGTATACTGGCGGAGATGGATACGCAGTATTTT.

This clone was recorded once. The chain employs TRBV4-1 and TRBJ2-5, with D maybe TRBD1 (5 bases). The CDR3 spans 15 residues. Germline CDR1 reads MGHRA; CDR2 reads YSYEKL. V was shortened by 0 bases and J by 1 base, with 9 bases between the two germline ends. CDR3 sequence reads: CASSQEGQFQETQYF. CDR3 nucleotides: TGCGCCAGCAGCCAAGAGGGGCAGTTCCAAGAGACCCAGTACTTC.

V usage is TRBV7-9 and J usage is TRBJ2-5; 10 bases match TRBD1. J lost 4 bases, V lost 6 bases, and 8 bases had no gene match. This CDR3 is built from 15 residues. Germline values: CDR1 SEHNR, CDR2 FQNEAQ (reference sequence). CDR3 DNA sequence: TGTGCCAGCAGGGTCCGGGACAGGGGACGAGAGACCCAGTACTTC. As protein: CASRVRDRGRETQYF.

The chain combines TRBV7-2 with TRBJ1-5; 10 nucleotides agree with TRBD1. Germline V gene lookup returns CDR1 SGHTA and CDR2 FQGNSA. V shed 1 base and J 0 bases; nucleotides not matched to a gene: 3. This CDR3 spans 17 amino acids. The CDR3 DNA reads TGTGCCAGCAGCTTAGGAGGACAGGGGGGTAGCAATCAGCCCCAGCATTTT. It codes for CASSLGGQGGSNQPQHF. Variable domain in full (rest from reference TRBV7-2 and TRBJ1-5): GAGVSQSPSNKVTEKGKDVELRCDPISGHTALYWYRQSLGQGLEFLIYFQGNSAPDKSGLPSDRFSAERTGGSVSTLTIQRTQQEDSAVYLCASSLGGQGGSNQPQHFGDGTRLSIL.

The CDR3 protein is CASSLFTGAGEQYF. The CDR3 bases are TGCGCCAGCAGCCTTTTTACGGGAGCAGGCGAGCAGTACTTC. The chain recombines TRBV4-1 with TRBJ2-7, with TRBD2 as a possible D gene (6 bases). This CDR3 spans 14 amino acids. CDR1 and CDR2 from the germline V gene are MGHRA and YSYEKL. V dropped 4 bases and J dropped 6 bases, with 16 bases sitting between them.

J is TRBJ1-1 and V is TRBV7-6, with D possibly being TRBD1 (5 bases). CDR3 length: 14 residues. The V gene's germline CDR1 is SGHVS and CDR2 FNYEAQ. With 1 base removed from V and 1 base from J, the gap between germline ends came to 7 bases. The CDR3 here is CASSLGGSNTEAFF. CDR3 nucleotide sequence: TGTGCCAGCAGCTTAGGGGGCTCGAACACTGAAGCTTTCTTT.